The T cell receptor (beta chain) under discussion was sequenced for a study of OX40 agonist ivuxolimab in advanced cancers. The CDR3 extends over 16 amino acids. V was cut by 0 bases and J by 5 bases, with 16 bases left in between. Germline-derived CDR1 and CDR2 are MNHEY and SMNVEV (reference sequence). The protocol was immunoSEQ multiplex PCR, while the TCRdb copy is restricted to in-frame clones and leaves out a portion. The table records about 67,000 clones, around 90% of them present only once. The sequence derives from an adult with an advanced solid tumor such as melanoma, head and neck, liver or kidney cancer. This specimen was CD4+ or CD8+ T cells sorted from blood, taken in a trial of the OX40 agonist ivuxolimab. The chain employs TRBV27 and TRBJ1-1; D gene uncertain. The CDR3 DNA is TGTGCCAGCAGTTTATCGGGCCGGGGTCGTTGGACTGAAGCTTTCTTT. Residues: CASSLSGRGRWTEAFF.